The T cell receptor beta chain under discussion was sequenced for a study of blood T cell repertoires in COVID-19 (dated by TCRdb to between 2020 and 2021). About the full investigation: The collaborator samples originated in the United States, Italy and Spain and spanned the acute and convalescent phases of COVID-19. The material from the prospective study consisted of cDNA or gDNA derived from T cells, B-cell-depleted T cells, or PBMCs. A de-identified subject ID, COVID-19 status, age in years and sex were almost always included in the sample metadata. Deeply sampled blood TCRbeta repertoires from subjects exposed to, actively infected with, or recovered from COVID-19 were included in the dataset. Where available, HLA class I and class II types were taken from metadata supplied by the sample provider and were not determined by assay-based typing. The samples were drawn from the first 160 participants of the ongoing ImmuneRACE study and from over 950 subjects provided by 6 global collaborators. The repertoires were released in a freely available public database meant as a resource for research on the immune response to SARS-CoV-2. Summary of the overall study and its limitations: The quantity of clinical and demographic metadata differed by source and by participant and was supplied without curation.

TCRbeta CDR3 regions were amplified from genomic DNA by means of the immunoSEQ Assay, a bias-controlled multiplex PCR. On the study's bioinformatics: Nucleated cell counts per sample were estimated from amplification of reference gene primers within the assay. To quantify the absolute abundance of each unique TCRbeta CDR3 rearrangement, sequence reads were collapsed and filtered. For each sample, productive Simpson clonality was calculated as the square root of Simpson's diversity index across productive rearrangements. The table was pulled from immuneACCESS by TCRdb, which kept in-frame rearrangements only. Such tables lose some clones; where checked, under half of the loss comes from unresolved V genes, and the rest has no known cause. V and J calls and clone size are given by that table; D and trimming were obtained from the DNA. This sample has 100,000 to 150,000 clones in its table, and around four fifths of those were observed once. The ten biggest clones cover about an eighth of the sample.

This clone is regarded as large (0.1 to 1%). Its antigen is still unknown. It has no much larger one-base neighbor in the sample; base qualities were not kept. Each collaborating institution followed its own protocols to collect whole blood in K2EDTA tubes. For TCRbeta analysis, collaborators shipped samples in one of three forms: frozen whole blood, isolated PBMCs, or DNA extracted from either of those sample types. The source is a man in his 60s with acute or convalescent COVID-19. The sample was peripheral blood.

The sequence in DNA is TGTGCCAGCAGCCAAGCGGAGGCTTTTTACGAGCAGTACTTC. It codes for CASSQAEAFYEQYF. In this chain, TRBV9 is recombined with TRBJ2-7, with a tentative D gene TRBD2 over 5 matching bases. The CDR3 goes from the cysteine to the phenylalanine over 14 residues. Kept here is only the CDR3 DNA, which spans 42 bases and is read in frame from base 1. The germline V gene gives CDR1 as SGDLS and CDR2 as YYNGEE. V and J are truncated by 4 bases and 4 bases respectively, leaving an intervening sequence of 15 bases.